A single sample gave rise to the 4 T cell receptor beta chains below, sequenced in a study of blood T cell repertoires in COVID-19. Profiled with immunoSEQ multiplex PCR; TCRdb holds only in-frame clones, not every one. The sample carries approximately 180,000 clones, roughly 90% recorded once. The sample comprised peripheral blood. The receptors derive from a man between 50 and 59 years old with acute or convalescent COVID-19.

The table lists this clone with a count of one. CDR3 loop: CASSPRGTPPIGQYF. CDR3 in DNA: TGTGCCAGCAGCCCCCGCGGGACTCCTCCTATAGGGCAGTACTTC. This sequence joins TRBV7-2 and TRBJ2-7; D may be TRBD2 (6 bases). Trimming removed 5 bases from V and 9 bases from J, with 23 bases in between. Germline assignment: CDR1 SGHTA and CDR2 FQGNSA. The CDR3 runs 15 residues.

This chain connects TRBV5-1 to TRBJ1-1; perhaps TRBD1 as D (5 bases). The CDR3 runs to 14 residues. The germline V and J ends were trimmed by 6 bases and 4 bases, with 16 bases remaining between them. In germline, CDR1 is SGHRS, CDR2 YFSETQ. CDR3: CASTPRGGGTEAFF. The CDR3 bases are TGCGCCAGCACCCCTCGGGGGGGTGGCACTGAAGCTTTCTTT.

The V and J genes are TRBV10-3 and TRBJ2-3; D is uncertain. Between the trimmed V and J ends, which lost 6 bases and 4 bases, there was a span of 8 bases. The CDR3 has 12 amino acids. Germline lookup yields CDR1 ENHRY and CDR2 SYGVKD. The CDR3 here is CAISLDADTQYF. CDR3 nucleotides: TGTGCCATCAGCCTAGACGCAGATACGCAGTATTTT.

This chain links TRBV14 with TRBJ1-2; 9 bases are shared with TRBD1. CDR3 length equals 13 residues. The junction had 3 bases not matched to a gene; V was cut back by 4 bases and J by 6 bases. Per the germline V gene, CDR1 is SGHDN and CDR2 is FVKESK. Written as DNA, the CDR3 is TGTGCCAGCAGCCCTCGGACAGGGGATGGCTACACCTTC. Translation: CASSPRTGDGYTF.